This T cell receptor (beta chain) was identified during a study of long-term antiretroviral therapy in people with HIV. Study outcomes and limitations: All blood samples came from the years 2004 to 2017, possibly under older ART regimens. Repertoires from HIV showed CDR3 length ranges narrower than those of controls.

A v3.0 immunoSEQ assay was performed at survey level. Sequencing efforts were directed toward roughly 40,000-55,000 T-cell genomes per sample. Sequencing was performed with immunoSEQ multiplex PCR; in TCRdb, only in-frame clones are kept and a portion is missing. The sample contains 34,000 or so clones, roughly 94% of which appear only once. The germline V gene encodes CDR1 MNHNS and CDR2 SASEGT. Trimming at V came to 6 bases and at J to 2 bases, leaving 8 bases not matched to a gene. The CDR3 is made up of 15 amino acids. Worth noting for this clone: Its target is not known.

The sequences come from unsorted PBMCs, collected more than 5 years after starting antiretroviral therapy. The rearrangement uses TRBV6-1 and TRBJ2-5; 8 bases agree with TRBD2. The sequence derives from a woman between 45 and 65 years old with HIV. The CDR3 protein is CASRPFGGVQETQYF. In DNA, the CDR3 is TGTGCCAGCAGACCTTTCGGGGGGGTTCAAGAGACCCAGTACTTC.